Sequencing of this T cell receptor beta chain was carried out in a study of blood T cell repertoires in COVID-19. Study details: There were acute and convalescent COVID-19 samples, and they came from the United States, Italy and Spain. PBMCs, B-cell-depleted T cells, or T cells were the source of the cDNA or gDNA that made up the material.

The V gene's germline CDR1 is LNHDA and CDR2 SQIVND (reference sequence). The CDR3 covers 16 residues. V was cut by 3 bases and J by 4 bases, with 13 bases left in between. Assay: immunoSEQ multiplex PCR; the TCRdb copy retains only in-frame clones and omits some. The sample shows under 300,000 clones, around 84% of them seen only once. Material: peripheral blood. This chain joins TRBV19 and TRBJ2-6; the D gene is possibly TRBD1 (6 bases). This sequence originates from a woman between 40 and 55 years old who had recovered from COVID-19. The chain's CDR3 is CASSIDRWRGANVLTF. CDR3 DNA: TGTGCCAGTAGTATCGACAGGTGGAGGGGGGCCAACGTCCTGACTTTC.